Following are 19 T cell receptor beta chains from one sample sequenced in a study of cytomegalovirus exposure and HLA in healthy donors. The PCR contained 60 Vbeta and 13 Jbeta primers. TCRdb's copy holds only in-frame clones and misses some; the assay was immunoSEQ multiplex PCR. Among 150,000 to 200,000 clones listed, about three quarters were seen once. The sequenced sample was PBMCs. The source is a man aged 50 or older in good health and CMV-seropositive.

The rearrangement joins TRBV14 to TRBJ2-3, with D perhaps TRBD1 (5 bases). V was trimmed by 2 bases and J by 0 bases, leaving 9 bases between them. Germline V gives CDR1 SGHDN, CDR2 FVKESK. The CDR3 is 15 residues long. CDR3 nucleotide sequence: TGTGCCAGCAGCCAACCCAGGGCTAGCACAGATACGCAGTATTTT. Residues: CASSQPRASTDTQYF.

This chain uses TRBV10-3 with TRBJ1-5; no definite D call. Trimming took 6 bases from V and 3 from J, leaving 6 bases between them. Germline CDR1 is ENHRY and CDR2 is SYGVKD. This CDR3 spans 12 amino acids. Here the CDR3 reads CAISINNQPQHF. The CDR3 region has the DNA TGTGCCATCAGCATCAACAATCAGCCCCAGCATTTT.

This clone was counted once. The chain carries TRBV10-3 and TRBJ1-2; TRBD1 agrees at 7 bases. The CDR3 sequence is 16 residues long. The junction had 9 bases not matched to a gene; V was cut back by 2 bases and J by 3 bases. Looked up from germline, CDR1 is ENHRY and CDR2 is SYGVKD. The DNA of the CDR3 is TGTGCCATCAGTGAGCCGGATGCCGGGACAGACTATGGCTACACCTTC. Translated: CAISEPDAGTDYGYTF.

The chain combines TRBV28 with TRBJ2-3, with TRBD2 matching 11 bases. The V gene end was trimmed by 3 bases and the J gene end by 0 bases; junction bases not matched to a gene: 11. The CDR3 spans 19 residues. Germline V gene sequence: CDR1 MDHEN, CDR2 SYDVKM. CDR3 in DNA: TGTGCCAGCAGTTTCCCTATAGCGGGGGGGCACACTAGCACAGATACGCAGTATTTT. Amino acid sequence: CASSFPIAGGHTSTDTQYF.

This chain links TRBV5-4 with TRBJ1-2; D ambiguous. V was trimmed by 4 bases and J by 6 bases, leaving 13 bases between them. Germline V gene data show CDR1 as SGHNT and CDR2 as YYREEE (reference sequence). CDR3 length: 13 residues. CDR3 DNA: TGTGCCAGCAGCCCGGCGGGAAACAATGGCTACACCTTC. It codes for CASSPAGNNGYTF. The full variable domain, its missing parts supplied by reference TRBV5-4 and TRBJ1-2, is ETGVTQSPTHLIKTRGQQVTLRCSSQSGHNTVSWYQQALGQGPQFIFQYYREEENGRGNFPPRFSGLQFPNYSSELNVNALELDDSALYLCASSPAGNNGYTFGSGTRLTVV.

This chain joins TRBV15 and TRBJ1-5, with a tentative D call TRBD1 (5 bases). V was shortened by 4 bases and J by 5 bases, with 9 bases between the two germline ends. Germline V CDR1 and CDR2: LNHNV, YYDKDF (reference sequence). The CDR3 has 13 residues. The CDR3 DNA reads TGTGCCACCAGCACGGGGGGGGATCAGCCCCAGCATTTT. The encoded protein is CATSTGGDQPQHF. Full variable domain (outside the CDR3, taken from reference TRBV15 and TRBJ1-5): DAMVIQNPRYQVTQFGKPVTLSCSQTLNHNVMYWYQQKSSQAPKLLFHYYDKDFNNEADTPDNFQSRRPNTSFCFLDIRSPGLGDTAMYLCATSTGGDQPQHFGDGTRLSIL.

The chain links TRBV5-8 to TRBJ2-2; the match to TRBD1 covers 8 bases. Germline loops: CDR1 SGHTS, CDR2 YDEGEE. The CDR3 has 17 residues. The ends lost 4 bases at V and 3 bases at J; junction bases unmatched: 11. CDR3 region: CASSPTSGTGYTGELFF. CDR3 nucleotides: TGTGCCAGCAGCCCCACGTCCGGGACAGGATACACCGGGGAGCTGTTTTTT.

The J gene is TRBJ2-5, the V gene TRBV6-1, with no clear D. CDR1 is MNHNS and CDR2 is SASEGT in the germline V gene. This CDR3 has 12 residues. The V and J ends lost 2 bases and 9 bases respectively, with 10 bases between them. The CDR3 reads CASSELGSPQYF. The CDR3 region has the DNA TGTGCCAGCAGTGAATTGGGCTCACCCCAGTACTTC.

The rearrangement uses TRBV30 and TRBJ2-1; D may be TRBD1 (6 bases). The germline V gene has CDR1 GTSNPN and CDR2 SVGIG (reference sequence). The V gene lost 6 bases and the J gene lost 7 bases, with 19 bases spanning the gap. CDR3 size: 14 residues. CDR3 sequence: CACSHRVTQNEQFF. CDR3 DNA: TGTGCCTGTTCCCACAGGGTTACCCAAAATGAGCAGTTCTTC.

J is TRBJ1-6 and V is TRBV7-8, with D tentatively TRBD1 (5 bases). Germline V gene data show CDR1 as SGHVS and CDR2 as FQNEAQ. The CDR3 is 17 residues long. Trimming removed 6 bases from V and 8 bases from J, with 23 bases in between. The CDR3 DNA is TGTGCCAGCAGTCCCCCAATGGGGGGGAAAGCCCATTCACCCCTCCACTTT. This translates into CASSPPMGGKAHSPLHF.

This clone was counted a single time. The chain is built from TRBV6-4 and TRBJ1-6; 9 bases are shared with TRBD1. Trimming took 6 bases from V and 7 from J; bases not matched to a gene: 4. There are 14 residues in the CDR3. The germline CDR1 and CDR2 sequences are MRHNA and SNTAGT. This CDR3 reads CASRPTGGNSPLHF. The CDR3, as DNA: TGTGCCAGCAGACCTACAGGGGGCAATTCACCCCTCCACTTT.

V usage is TRBV30 and J usage is TRBJ2-6; TRBD1 matches at 8 bases. Germline CDR1 and CDR2: GTSNPN and SVGIG (reference sequence). This CDR3 spans 14 amino acids. Trimming removed 3 bases from V and 2 bases from J; junction bases left unmatched: 0. The CDR3 coding sequence is TGTGCCTGGAGGACAGGGGCTGGGGCCAACGTCCTGACTTTC. Translation: CAWRTGAGANVLTF.

The chain joins TRBV7-2 to TRBJ2-3; 11 bases match TRBD2. Germline CDR1 is SGHTA and CDR2 is FQGNSA. The length of the CDR3 is 15 residues. V lost 5 bases, J lost 4 bases, and 5 bases stayed unmatched. The CDR3 here is CASSLSGGASDTQYF. CDR3 coding DNA: TGTGCCAGCAGCCTTAGCGGGGGGGCGTCAGATACGCAGTATTTT. The whole variable domain, remainder taken from reference TRBV7-2 and TRBJ2-3, is GAGVSQSPSNKVTEKGKDVELRCDPISGHTALYWYRQSLGQGLEFLIYFQGNSAPDKSGLPSDRFSAERTGGSVSTLTIQRTQQEDSAVYLCASSLSGGASDTQYFGPGTRLTVL.

This clone was seen more than once but under ten times. The chain combines TRBV28 with TRBJ1-2; perhaps TRBD1 as D (6 bases). The V and J ends lost 2 bases and 7 bases respectively, with 14 bases between them. Germline V gives CDR1 MDHEN, CDR2 SYDVKM. This CDR3 region has 14 residues. This chain's CDR3 is CASSLAGAVGGYTF. CDR3 nucleotides: TGTGCCAGCAGTTTAGCAGGGGCGGTGGGTGGCTACACCTTC.

V gene TRBV27 combines with J gene TRBJ1-6; tentatively, D is TRBD1 (6 bases). Trimming stripped 9 bases from V and 4 bases from J, with 13 bases between. This CDR3 comprises 14 residues. Germline CDR1 and CDR2: MNHEY and SMNVEV (reference sequence). The CDR3 coding sequence is TGTGCCAGTAACCAACAGGGATATAATTCACCCCTCCACTTT. It codes for CASNQQGYNSPLHF.

This chain uses TRBV27 with TRBJ2-2; 11 positions match TRBD2. V dropped 5 bases and J dropped 1; count of bases not matched to a gene: 6. CDR1 is MNHEY and CDR2 is SMNVEV in the germline V gene (reference sequence). The CDR3 length is 17 residues. CDR3 region: CASSLGLAGWNTGELFF. CDR3 DNA: TGTGCCAGCAGTCTCGGACTAGCGGGCTGGAACACCGGGGAGCTGTTTTTT.

The chain is built from TRBV9 and TRBJ2-3, with D tentatively TRBD2 (6 bases). Trimming left V 4 bases short and J 0 bases short, with 9 bases between. Germline values: CDR1 SGDLS, CDR2 YYNGEE. This CDR3 spans 14 amino acids. As DNA, the CDR3 is TGTGCCAGCAGCATTAGCGGTAGCACAGATACGCAGTATTTT. Translation gives CASSISGSTDTQYF. The complete variable domain, with remaining parts taken from reference TRBV9 and TRBJ2-3, reads DSGVTQTPKHLITATGQRVTLRCSPRSGDLSVYWYQQSLDQGLQFLIQYYNGEERAKGNILERFSAQQFPDLHSELNLSSLELGDSALYFCASSISGSTDTQYFGPGTRLTVL.

The V gene is TRBV25-1, the J gene TRBJ1-2; 8 nucleotides agree with TRBD1. The V segment lost 4 bases and the J segment 7 bases; nucleotides outside the gene matches: 11. Germline V gene lookup returns CDR1 MGHDK and CDR2 SYGVNS. This CDR3 comprises 15 residues. The CDR3 region is CASSGQGAPMRGYTF. CDR3 DNA sequence: TGTGCCAGCAGTGGTCAGGGGGCCCCCATGCGTGGCTACACCTTC.

The chain employs TRBV4-2 and TRBJ2-7, with D possibly matching TRBD2 (6 bases). This CDR3 is built from 15 residues. The V gene's germline CDR1 is LGHNA and CDR2 YNFKEQ. The ends were cut back, 6 bases at V and 2 bases at J, with 17 bases in the middle. CDR3 DNA sequence: TGTGCCAGCAGTGAAGCGGGCCAGGGCCCCTACGAGCAGTACTTC. Translation gives CASSEAGQGPYEQYF.